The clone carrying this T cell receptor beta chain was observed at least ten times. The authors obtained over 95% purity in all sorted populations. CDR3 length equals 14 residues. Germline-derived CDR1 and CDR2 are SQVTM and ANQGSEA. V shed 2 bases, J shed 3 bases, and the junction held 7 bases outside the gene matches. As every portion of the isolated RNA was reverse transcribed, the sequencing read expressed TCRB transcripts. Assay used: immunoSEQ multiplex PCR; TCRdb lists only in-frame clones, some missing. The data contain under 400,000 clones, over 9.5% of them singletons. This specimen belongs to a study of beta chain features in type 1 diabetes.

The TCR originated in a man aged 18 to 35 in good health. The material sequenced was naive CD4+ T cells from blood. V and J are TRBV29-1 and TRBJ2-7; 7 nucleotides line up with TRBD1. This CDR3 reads CSVERGREGYEQYF. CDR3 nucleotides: TGCAGCGTTGAAAGGGGGCGCGAAGGCTACGAGCAGTACTTC.